The clone carrying this TCR beta chain came up many times. Its target is unknown. The sample comes from a study of T-cell reconstitution after alpha-beta-depleted transplantation in children. Study results and caveats: At day 60, the high TCRbeta diversity found in some patients originated from recipient T cells and thymic progenitors that had survived. By one year post-transplant, T-cell counts and diversity largely arose from T cells that were newly produced. Several hundred rapidly expanded clones from non-depleted graft cells reportedly supplied alpha-beta T cells about two months post-transplant.

Unique molecular identifiers were used to barcode this TCRbeta library. TCRdb independently ran MiXCR on the PCR reads; one entry per CDR3 protein. Counted here are about 830,000 distinct CDR3 sequences, 16% occurring once; the ten biggest clones make up around 4.5%. The sequence came from a male patient aged 10 to 17 who had a stem cell transplant for acute lymphoblastic leukemia, so the T cells may come from the graft donor. The material was PBMCs, mostly from graft donor cells, obtained 360 days after TCRalphabeta/CD19-depleted stem cell transplant.

The CDR3 protein is CSVGISGRAVNEQFF. CDR3 DNA sequence: TGCAGCGTTGGGATTAGCGGGAGGGCCGTCAATGAGCAGTTCTTC. V usage is TRBV29-1 and J usage is TRBJ2-1; 11 nucleotides agree with TRBD2. Germline V gene sequence: CDR1 SQVTM, CDR2 ANQGSEA. This CDR3 region has 15 residues. V gave up 4 bases and J gave up 6 bases; unmatched junction bases: 8.